The T cell receptor (beta chain) under discussion was sequenced for a study of control samples from healthy donors and cancer patients. Generated by immunoSEQ multiplex PCR, the TCRdb table keeps only in-frame clones and is missing some. This sample has over 50,000 clones, with 80% found just once. Germline V gives CDR1 MNHEY, CDR2 SVGAGI. The CDR3 totals 15 residues. The V end was cut by 4 bases, the J end by 8 bases, with 18 bases between. Sequencing was done on a sample of blood. This TCR was sampled from an older man in good health. The chain carries TRBV6-5 and TRBJ2-1; TRBD2 might be the D (5 bases). The CDR3 DNA reads as TGTGCCAGCAGTTCACCAGGAGGACTGGGCGATGAGCAGTTCTTC. This sequence encodes CASSSPGGLGDEQFF.